A selection of T cell receptor beta chains follows, all from one sample in a study of shared clonotypes between healthy human individuals. The data were produced by immunoSEQ multiplex PCR, yet TCRdb's version contains in-frame clones alone and is incomplete. The sample includes about 2 million clones, 95% seen only once; the top ten take 0.1% to 0.15%. Sequencing input: naive CD4+ T cells sorted from blood. The receptor set was obtained from a man younger than 35 in good health. Both conserved end residues are part of each CDR3. The D gene is left open where the match is weak. Expanded clones get a size class; other rows say once, few or many, or leave the size out.

TGCAGCGTTGCGCGGGGGAAGGGCAATGAGCAGTTCTTC | CSVARGKGNEQFF | TRBJ2-1 | . | TRBV29-1 | TRBD2
TGTGCCAGCAACAAACTGGGACAGTCAGGCTCCTACGAGCAGTACTTC | CASNKLGQSGSYEQYF | TRBJ2-7 | . | TRBV7-9 | TRBD1
TGTGCCACCTATTCGGAGGGACCAAGGGGGGGGGAGCTGTTTTTT | CATYSEGPRGGELFF | TRBJ2-2 | . | TRBV6-6 | .
TGCAGTGCGGCATCACCCTACGAGCAGTACTTC | CSAASPYEQYF | TRBJ2-7 | . | TRBV20-1 | .
TGTGCCAGCAGCTTAGCGGGAGGGCCCAAGACCCAGTACTTC | CASSLAGGPKTQYF | TRBJ2-5 | . | TRBV7-6 | TRBD2
TGTGCCAGCAGCTTAGTAGGGGCGCCTAATGAAAAACTGTTTTTT | CASSLVGAPNEKLFF | TRBJ1-4 | . | TRBV7-6 | .
TGTGCCAGCAGTTTAGCAACAGGGAATTCACCCCTCCACTTT | CASSLATGNSPLHF | TRBJ1-6 | . | TRBV28 | .
TGTGCCATCAGTCAGGCTTTGAACACTGAAGCTTTCTTT | CAISQALNTEAFF | TRBJ1-1 | . | TRBV10-3 | .
TGTGCCAGCAGCCTCCTGGAAGGGGTACAAGAGACCCAGTACTTC | CASSLLEGVQETQYF | TRBJ2-5 | . | TRBV5-6 | .
TGTGCCAGCTCGATTACAGGGGGCGACACTGAAGCTTTCTTT | CASSITGGDTEAFF | TRBJ1-1 | . | TRBV18 | TRBD1
TGTGCCAGCAGCTTAGCGGGGCTAGCGGGCAACAATGAGCAGTTCTTC | CASSLAGLAGNNEQFF | TRBJ2-1 | . | TRBV7-6 | TRBD2
TGTGCCAGCAGCGCCAGACAGAACACCGGGGAGCTGTTTTTT | CASSARQNTGELFF | TRBJ2-2 | . | TRBV5-5 | .
TGTGCCAGTAGTATTAACAGCTGGGAAGGCTACACCTTC | CASSINSWEGYTF | TRBJ1-2 | . | TRBV19 | .
TGTGCCAGTAGTATCGGGACTAGCGGGAGCAGGAACGAGCAGTACTTC | CASSIGTSGSRNEQYF | TRBJ2-7 | . | TRBV19 | TRBD2
TGTGCCAGCAGCCCTGGTTGGGGGGGTCTCTCGTACGAGCAGTACTTC | CASSPGWGGLSYEQYF | TRBJ2-7 | once | TRBV13 | TRBD2
TGTGCCACGGCGGAAACGAACACCGGGGAGCTGTTTTTT | CATAETNTGELFF | TRBJ2-2 | once | TRBV28 | .
TGTGCCAGCAAGAAGGGAGTAGCTCAGCCCCAGCATTTT | CASKKGVAQPQHF | TRBJ1-5 | . | TRBV2 | .
TGTGCCAGCAGCTTATGGGACTTCCAACACTACTCCTACAATGAGCAGTTCTTC | CASSLWDFQHYSYNEQFF | TRBJ2-1 | . | TRBV7-9 | .
TGTGCCAGCAGCGTGGGTGTGGCACAGAACACTGAAGCTTTCTTT | CASSVGVAQNTEAFF | TRBJ1-1 | . | TRBV11-2 | .
TGCGCCAGCAAAAGCGGGGGGGACACAGATACGCAGTATTTT | CASKSGGDTDTQYF | TRBJ2-3 | . | TRBV5-1 | TRBD2
TGCGCCAGCAGCTCCGGGCCCGGGACAGGGTCCTACGAGCAGTACTTC | CASSSGPGTGSYEQYF | TRBJ2-7 | . | TRBV5-1 | TRBD1
TGTGCCAGCAGCTTTACTAGCGGGGGACCCTACGAGCAGTACTTC | CASSFTSGGPYEQYF | TRBJ2-7 | once | TRBV5-6 | TRBD2
TGTGCCAGCAGCTCCCAGCTCACAGATACGCAGTATTTT | CASSSQLTDTQYF | TRBJ2-3 | . | TRBV28 | .
TGTGCCAGCAGCTTTGTCGGGACGTGGCAGTATTTT | CASSFVGTWQYF | TRBJ2-3 | . | TRBV7-2 | .
TGTGCCAGCAGCTTAGGTCCCCTGGCGGCGTCTGAAGCTTTCTTT | CASSLGPLAASEAFF | TRBJ1-1 | . | TRBV5-6 | .
TGTGCCTGGGGCCAACCCGGACCAACTAGTGAGCAGTTCTTC | CAWGQPGPTSEQFF | TRBJ2-1 | . | TRBV30 | .
TGTGCCAGCAGTGAATCGTATGGGGGGAACTATGGCTACACCTTC | CASSESYGGNYGYTF | TRBJ1-2 | . | TRBV6-1 | .
TGTGCCAGCCACGGGCAGGGGAATTCACCCCTCCACTTT | CASHGQGNSPLHF | TRBJ1-6 | . | TRBV6-5 | .
TGTGCCAGCTCACCAGACAGTGTCCCCGGGGAGCTGTTTTTT | CASSPDSVPGELFF | TRBJ2-2 | once | TRBV18 | .
TGCGCCAGCAGCCAACCCCCACGGGGGGCTGGAAACACCATATATTTT | CASSQPPRGAGNTIYF | TRBJ1-3 | . | TRBV4-1 | .
TGCGCCAGCACAAAAGGGACAGGGGGCTACGAGCAGTACTTC | CASTKGTGGYEQYF | TRBJ2-7 | . | TRBV10-2 | TRBD1
TGTGCCAGCAGCTTCTTGGACAGGGACAGCTACACCTTC | CASSFLDRDSYTF | TRBJ1-2 | . | TRBV7-6 | TRBD1
TGTGCCAGCTCACCACTTGGGACAGGAAACGAGCAGTACTTC | CASSPLGTGNEQYF | TRBJ2-7 | . | TRBV18 | TRBD1
TGTGCCAGCTCATTCTCCGGGACTTTAGGGTCACCCCTCCACTTT | CASSFSGTLGSPLHF | TRBJ1-6 | . | TRBV18 | .
TGTGCCAGCAGTCTGGACTGGAAGAACACTGAAGCTTTCTTT | CASSLDWKNTEAFF | TRBJ1-1 | . | TRBV7-9 | .
TGTGCCAGCAGTTTGGGACCGGAGTACGAGCAGTACTTC | CASSLGPEYEQYF | TRBJ2-7 | . | TRBV28 | .
TGTGCCAGCAGTTACTCGAGACACTTGAACACTGAAGCTTTCTTT | CASSYSRHLNTEAFF | TRBJ1-1 | . | TRBV6-5 | .